Following are 26 T cell receptor beta chains from one sample sequenced in a study of T cell responses to AZD1222 COVID-19 vaccine. TCRdb's table, derived via immunoSEQ multiplex PCR, lists solely in-frame clones and lacks some. The sample holds about 120,000 clones, about 86% seen once. The sequencing used peripheral blood, collected 28 days after the second AZD1222 dose. Every receptor here comes from an adult who received the AZD1222 COVID-19 vaccine.

CDR3 amino acids: CASSYANTEAFF. Here the CDR3 DNA reads TGTGCCAGTAGTTACGCCAACACTGAAGCTTTCTTT. This chain joins TRBV19 and TRBJ1-1; D is uncertain. The CDR3 length is 12 residues. CDR1 and CDR2 (germline): LNHDA, SQIVND (reference sequence). Trimming removed 5 bases from V and 2 bases from J, with 6 bases in between.

The rearrangement links TRBV6-2 or TRBV6-3 to TRBJ2-5; 13 nucleotides match TRBD2. Germline loops: CDR1 MNHEY, CDR2 SVGEGT. V lost 5 bases to trimming and J lost 2 bases; unmatched junction nucleotides: 2. The CDR3 totals 15 residues. The CDR3 DNA is TGTGCCAGCAGTCGACTAGCGGGGGGACAAGAGACCCAGTACTTC. Its protein is CASSRLAGGQETQYF.

The genes are TRBV5-4 and TRBJ1-6; maybe TRBD1 (6 bases). The CDR3 covers 16 residues. Germline CDR1 reads SGHNT; CDR2 reads YYREEE (reference sequence). V was pared by 0 bases and J by 7 bases, with 14 bases between. The CDR3 region has the DNA TGTGCCAGCAGCTTGGCTTATTCAGGGGCGAATTCACCCCTCCACTTT. Protein: CASSLAYSGANSPLHF.

The chain has TRBV7-9 and TRBJ1-1; D not certain. Germline V lookup: CDR1 SEHNR, CDR2 FQNEAQ (reference sequence). The CDR3 is made up of 12 amino acids. V shed 2 bases and J shed 5 bases, with 6 bases lying between them. The DNA of the CDR3 is TGTGCCAGCAGCTTAAGAGAGACTGAAGCTTTCTTT. This encodes CASSLRETEAFF.

This clone was observed once. This chain uses TRBV7-9 with TRBJ1-1; D ambiguous. V lost 5 bases and J lost 0, with 7 bases in between. The CDR3 runs 13 residues. Germline V gene data show CDR1 as SEHNR and CDR2 as FQNEAQ (reference sequence). The CDR3 protein is CASSPTVNTEAFF. The CDR3 DNA reads TGTGCCAGCAGCCCAACAGTGAACACTGAAGCTTTCTTT.

This sequence joins TRBV5-6 and TRBJ2-5; tentative D call: TRBD1 (6 bases). Per germline, CDR1 SGHDT and CDR2 YYEEEE. Between the trimmed V and J ends, which lost 2 bases and 6 bases, there was a span of 8 bases. The CDR3 contains 12 residues. CDR3 coding DNA: TGTGCCAGCAGCTTCTGGGGGCAGACCCAGTACTTC. Translated, it gives CASSFWGQTQYF.

The V and J genes are TRBV14 and TRBJ2-1; 9 nucleotides match TRBD2. J was trimmed by 2 bases and V by 7 bases; bases with no gene match: 15. Germline CDR1 is SGHDN and CDR2 is FVKESK. The CDR3 has 18 amino acids. Here the CDR3 reads CASTPRISGRPPYNEQFF. CDR3 in DNA: TGTGCCAGCACCCCAAGGATCAGCGGGAGGCCGCCCTACAATGAGCAGTTCTTC.

Of note for this clone: At one of its ends the junction is not consistent with the germline gene, which may arise from a read error. The chain recombines TRBV7-7 with TRBJ2-1; TRBD2 matches 11 bases. Germline V gene data show CDR1 as SSHAT and CDR2 as FNYEAQ (reference sequence). CDR3 length equals 14 residues. The CDR3 reads CASSLAGGHNEQFF. CDR3 sequence (DNA): TGTGCCAGCAGCCTAGCGGGAGGACACAATGAGCAGTTCTTC.

This clone was recorded only once. The chain has TRBV28 and TRBJ2-3; no clear D. V lost 3 bases and J 0 bases, leaving 7 bases between the germline ends. In germline, CDR1 is MDHEN, CDR2 SYDVKM. The CDR3 contains 14 residues. The CDR3 nucleotides read TGTGCCAGCAGTTTTCTCACTAGCACAGATACGCAGTATTTT. Encoded protein: CASSFLTSTDTQYF.

The chain is built from TRBV11-3 and TRBJ2-2; D not certain. The germline CDR1 and CDR2 sequences are SGHNT and YENEEA. The germline V and J ends were trimmed by 1 base and 5 bases, with 2 bases remaining between them. This CDR3 spans 12 amino acids. The CDR3 region has the DNA TGTGCCAGCAGCTTAGTGACCGGGGAGCTGTTTTTT. This codes for CASSLVTGELFF.

The J gene is TRBJ1-4, the V gene TRBV7-2, with D possibly being TRBD1 (5 bases). The CDR3 contains 15 residues. The V end was cut by 2 bases, the J end by 7 bases, with 14 bases between. CDR1 is SGHTA and CDR2 is FQGNSA in the germline V gene. In DNA, the CDR3 is TGTGCCAGCAGCTTAATCTCAGGGTGGGGTGAAAAACTGTTTTTT. This translates into CASSLISGWGEKLFF.

In its sample, this clone was seen once. The CDR3 region is CASSRGRDRANYGYTF. In DNA, the CDR3 is TGCGCCAGCAGCAGAGGCCGGGACAGAGCTAACTATGGCTACACCTTC. This chain connects TRBV5-1 to TRBJ1-2, with 7 bases aligning to TRBD1. V trimming: 4 bases; J trimming: 0 bases; junction bases outside the gene matches: 9. The CDR3 covers 16 residues. From germline, CDR1 is SGHRS and CDR2 YFSETQ.

The V gene is TRBV7-9, the J gene TRBJ1-2; 8 nucleotides agree with TRBD1. V dropped 1 base and J dropped 3; count of bases not matched to a gene: 7. The CDR3 sequence is 16 residues long. Germline CDR1 and CDR2: SEHNR and FQNEAQ (reference sequence). CDR3 sequence reads: CASSLEGRGLDYGYTF. The CDR3 region has the DNA TGTGCCAGCAGCTTAGAGGGCAGGGGGCTAGACTATGGCTACACCTTC.

The V and J genes are TRBV9 and TRBJ1-6; D is possibly TRBD1 (5 bases). The CDR3 loop spans 14 amino acids. Trimming removed 0 bases at V and 5 bases at J, with 6 bases between. Germline CDR1 reads SGDLS; CDR2 reads YYNGEE. CDR3 sequence reads: CASSVAGNNSPLHF. The CDR3 nucleotides read TGTGCCAGCAGCGTAGCAGGGAATAATTCACCCCTCCACTTT.

This clone was observed once. The genes are TRBV27 and TRBJ2-1; 7 bases line up with TRBD1. The CDR3 consists of 16 residues. V trimming: 6 bases; J trimming: 2 bases; junction bases outside the gene matches: 10. In germline, CDR1 is MNHEY, CDR2 SMNVEV (reference sequence). The CDR3 spells CASSPSTGFPYNEQFF. Here the CDR3 DNA reads TGTGCCAGCAGCCCGTCGACAGGGTTCCCCTACAATGAGCAGTTCTTC.

The V and J genes are TRBV3-1 (or the pseudogene TRBV3-2) and TRBJ1-6; a weak D match, TRBD1 (5 bases). Trimming removed 1 base from V and 8 bases from J, with 12 bases in between. This CDR3 region has 15 residues. Germline loops: CDR1 LGHDT, CDR2 YNNKEL (reference sequence). CDR3 loop: CASSQGAGRDSPLHF. The CDR3 bases are TGTGCCAGCAGCCAAGGGGCAGGGCGGGATTCACCCCTCCACTTT.

J is TRBJ1-4 and V is TRBV3-1 (or the pseudogene TRBV3-2), with D perhaps TRBD1 (6 bases). Trimming took 0 bases from V and 7 from J, leaving 9 bases between them. Germline lookup yields CDR1 LGHDT and CDR2 YNNKEL (reference sequence). This CDR3 comprises 14 residues. CDR3 bases: TGTGCCAGCAGCCAAGAGGGACACATTGAAAAACTGTTTTTT. This gives the protein CASSQEGHIEKLFF.

The chain's CDR3 is CAISDNDSEVSPLHF. The DNA for the CDR3 is TGTGCCATCAGTGATAATGACAGCGAAGTTTCACCCCTCCACTTT. V and J are TRBV10-3 and TRBJ1-6, with TRBD1 as a possible D gene (5 bases). The CDR3 runs 15 residues. Germline assignment: CDR1 ENHRY and CDR2 SYGVKD. Trimming removed 3 bases from V and 9 bases from J, with 15 bases in between.

The chain carries TRBV9 and TRBJ2-2; D uncertain. Per the germline V gene, CDR1 is SGDLS and CDR2 is YYNGEE. The ends were cut back, 4 bases at V and 3 bases at J, with 7 bases in the middle. This CDR3 spans 13 amino acids. The CDR3 loop is CASSSRDTGELFF. DNA for the CDR3: TGTGCCAGCAGCAGCCGCGACACCGGGGAGCTGTTTTTT.

The chain recombines TRBV29-1 with TRBJ1-1; D might be TRBD1 (5 bases). The CDR3 sequence is 17 residues long. The V and J ends lost 4 bases and 1 base respectively, with 22 bases between them. Germline lookup yields CDR1 SQVTM and CDR2 ANQGSEA. CDR3 in amino acids: CSVGDRSGGKKNTEAFF. The CDR3 nucleotides are TGCAGCGTTGGTGATCGGTCGGGGGGAAAGAAGAACACTGAAGCTTTCTTT.

Note on this clone: Its ends do not fully match the called genes, so a read error is possible. The rearrangement uses TRBV5-4 and TRBJ1-2; 9 positions match TRBD1. The CDR3 is 15 residues long. Germline CDR1 reads SGHNT; CDR2 reads YYREEE (reference sequence). CDR3 protein: CVSGTGLQLDYGYTF. The CDR3 coding sequence is TGTGTCAGCGGGACAGGGCTCCAGCTGGACTATGGCTACACCTTC. The entire variable domain, with the rest obtained from reference TRBV5-4 and TRBJ1-2, is as follows: ETGVTQSPTHLIKTRGQQVTLRCSSQSGHNTVSWYQQALGQGPQFIFQYYREEENGRGNFPPRFSGLQFPNYSSELNVNALELDDSALYLCVSGTGLQLDYGYTFGSGTRLTVV.

The chain joins TRBV29-1 to TRBJ2-1, with D hard to call. Germline V lookup: CDR1 SQVTM, CDR2 ANQGSEA. The CDR3 totals 11 residues. The V gene lost 4 bases and the J gene lost 3 bases, with 4 bases spanning the gap. CDR3 sequence reads: CSVGNYNEQFF. The CDR3 DNA is TGCAGCGTTGGGAACTACAATGAGCAGTTCTTC.

The chain couples TRBV5-8 to TRBJ1-4; TRBD1 aligns across 10 bases. The CDR3 has 14 residues. After removal of 3 bases from V and 8 bases from J, the junction contained 4 bases not matched to a gene. CDR1 is SGHTS and CDR2 is YDEGEE in the germline V gene. The CDR3 DNA is TGTGCCAGCAGCTGGACAGGGGGGGAGGAAAAACTGTTTTTT. Encoded protein: CASSWTGGEEKLFF.

V usage is TRBV10-2 and J usage is TRBJ1-4; D possibly corresponds to TRBD1 (6 bases). From germline, CDR1 is WSHSY and CDR2 SAAADI. Trimming cost V 0 bases and J 5 bases, with 10 bases left between them. The CDR3 sequence is 15 residues long. CDR3 in DNA: TGCGCCAGCAGTGAGTCGGGGGCAGGGAATGAAAAACTGTTTTTT. This codes for CASSESGAGNEKLFF.

The chain combines TRBV2 with TRBJ2-2; 7 positions match TRBD2. The CDR3 is made up of 15 amino acids. Germline CDR1 reads SNHLY; CDR2 reads FYNNEI. J lost 4 bases, V lost 6 bases, and 8 bases had no gene match. CDR3 in DNA: TGTGCCAGCAGCTGGTGGGGCGGGGGCACCGGGGAGCTGTTTTTT. The encoded protein is CASSWWGGGTGELFF. The full variable domain, in which reference TRBV2 and TRBJ2-2 provide the parts outside the CDR3, is EPEVTQTPSHQVTQMGQEVILRCVPISNHLYFYWYRQILGQKVEFLVSFYNNEISEKSEIFDDQFSVERPDGSNFTLKIRSTKLEDSAMYFCASSWWGGGTGELFFGEGSRLTVL.

The DNA of the CDR3 is TGTGCCAGCAGTTTAAGAGGGTTTGAGGGTTGGCAGCCCCAGCATTTT. Encoded protein: CASSLRGFEGWQPQHF. The chain uses TRBV28 and TRBJ1-5; D gene uncertain. Trimming shortened V by 2 bases and J by 7 bases, and 18 bases separated the two germline ends. CDR1 is MDHEN, CDR2 SYDVKM, per germline. CDR3 size: 16 residues. Full variable domain (rest looked up from reference TRBV28 and TRBJ1-5): DVKVTQSSRYLVKRTGEKVFLECVQDMDHENMFWYRQDPGLGLRLIYFSYDVKMKEKGDIPEGYSVSREKKERFSLILESASTNQTSMYLCASSLRGFEGWQPQHFGDGTRLSIL.